Presented here are 7 T cell receptor beta chains from one specimen sequenced in a study of T cell clonality in common variable immunodeficiency. Using immunoSEQ multiplex PCR, the repertoire was profiled, and TCRdb retains in-frame clones only, with some absent. Observed in the sample are 40,000 to 50,000 clones, none of them singletons. The sample comprised peripheral blood mononuclear cells. These receptor sequences come from a person aged 18 to 70 in good health.

This clone was detected many times. The read terminates 3 residues ahead of where the CDR3 ends, so the germline J gene completes it. The chain carries TRBV20-1 and TRBJ2-7; perhaps TRBD1 as D (6 bases). Germline assignment: CDR1 DFQATT and CDR2 SNEGSKA (reference sequence). This CDR3 is built from 16 residues. V dropped 4 bases and J dropped 2 bases, with 21 bases sitting between them. The CDR3 sequence is CSAIELTGTTPYEQYF. CDR3 bases read: TGCAGTGCTATTGAATTGACAGGCACGACACCCTACGAG.

This clone was observed many times. At one of its ends the junction is not consistent with the germline gene, which may arise from a read error. The read ends 3 residues shy of where the CDR3 ends; the end is completed using the germline J gene. The rearrangement links TRBV11-2 to TRBJ1-1; D is perhaps TRBD1 (5 bases). Per germline, CDR1 SGHAT and CDR2 FQNNGV. This CDR3 spans 13 amino acids. CDR3 bases read: TGTGCCAGCAGCTCGAAGGGGAACGCTGAA. Its protein product is CASSSKGNAE. The whole CDR3 sequence reads CASSSKGNAEAFF.

This clone was counted ten times or more. The DNA ends 3 residues before the CDR3 does, and the rest of the CDR3 is filled in from the germline J gene. The gene calls are TRBV5-1 and TRBJ1-1; D may be TRBD1 (6 bases). Germline V CDR1 and CDR2: SGHRS, YFSETQ. The CDR3 extends over 15 amino acids. V was shortened by 5 bases and J by 0 bases, with 14 bases between the two germline ends. Partial CDR3 DNA: TGCGCCAGCAGACCCTTACAGGGCCTGAACACTGAA. Translating it yields CASRPLQGLNTE. The full CDR3 is CASRPLQGLNTEAFF. The variable domain in full, with the rest retrieved from reference TRBV5-1 and TRBJ1-1, is KAGVTQTPRYLIKTRGQQVTLSCSPISGHRSVSWYQQTPGQGLQFLFEYFSETQRNKGNFPGRFSGRQFSNSRSEMNVSTLELGDSALYLCASRPLQGLNTEAFFGQGTRLTVV.

This clone was observed many times. A read error may account for a junction end that differs from germline. The read stops 3 residues short of the end of the CDR3; the missing end is completed from the germline J gene. The rearrangement links TRBV4-2 to TRBJ1-5, with 10 nucleotides matching TRBD1. In germline, CDR1 is LGHNA, CDR2 YNFKEQ. The CDR3 contains 15 residues. The CDR3 loop reads CASSQGTGGNQPQHF. The sequenced CDR3 bases are TGCGCCAGCAGCCAGGGGACAGGGGGCAATCAGCCC.

At least ten counts were recorded for this clone. The DNA ends 3 residues before the CDR3 does, and the rest of the CDR3 is filled in from the germline J gene. The V call is TRBV4-2, the J call TRBJ1-2; D is undetermined. The germline V gene has CDR1 LGHNA and CDR2 YNFKEQ. The CDR3 spans 12 residues. V gave up 0 bases and J gave up 5 bases, with 4 bases separating them. The CDR3 loop reads CASSQEGYGYTF. The DNA read from the CDR3 is TGTGCCAGCAGCCAAGAAGGGTATGGC.

This clone has a count of ten or more. The CDR3 end lies 3 residues beyond the end of the read and is filled in from the germline J gene. This chain links TRBV7-8 with TRBJ2-4; D not resolved. Looked up from germline, CDR1 is SGHVS and CDR2 is FQNEAQ. This CDR3 spans 14 amino acids. V lost 1 base and J 0 bases, leaving 4 bases between the germline ends. The CDR3 DNA, read in part, is TGTGCCAGCAGCTTAGACTTAGCCAAAAACATT. This codes for CASSLDLAKNI. The full CDR3 protein is CASSLDLAKNIQYF.

This clone was counted ten times or more. Read coverage stops 3 residues before the CDR3 terminus; the germline J gene supplies the remainder. This chain uses TRBV6-1 with TRBJ2-1, with 9 bases that match TRBD1. J gave up 4 bases and V 3 bases, and 4 bases lay outside the gene matches. This CDR3 region has 15 residues. Germline V gene data show CDR1 as MNHNS and CDR2 as SASEGT. The covered CDR3 bases are TGTGCCAGCAGTGAGTGGGACAGGGAGTACAATGAG. Translation: CASSEWDREYNE. The whole CDR3 protein is CASSEWDREYNEQFF.